This T cell receptor (beta chain) emerged from a study of blood T cells in healthy people across ages. A J-beta primer mix and a sample-barcoded 5' primer were used in a second PCR of roughly 6 to 12 cycles. All samples gave at least 2.5 million CDR3-containing paired-end reads. TCRdb recomputed calls from the 5' RACE reads with MiXCR, one row per CDR3 protein. The sample includes about 1.6 million distinct CDR3 sequences, about 31% of them seen just once. This CDR3 is built from 15 residues. V gave up 6 bases and J gave up 0 bases; unmatched junction bases: 5. Sequenced material: blood. The clonotype comes from a woman younger than 45 in good health. This rearrangement joins TRBV12-3 or TRBV12-4 to TRBJ2-5; 9 nucleotides line up with TRBD1. The CDR3 DNA is TGTGCCAGCAGGCAACAGGGGGCCTACCAAGAGACCCAGTACTTC. Its protein product is CASRQQGAYQETQYF.